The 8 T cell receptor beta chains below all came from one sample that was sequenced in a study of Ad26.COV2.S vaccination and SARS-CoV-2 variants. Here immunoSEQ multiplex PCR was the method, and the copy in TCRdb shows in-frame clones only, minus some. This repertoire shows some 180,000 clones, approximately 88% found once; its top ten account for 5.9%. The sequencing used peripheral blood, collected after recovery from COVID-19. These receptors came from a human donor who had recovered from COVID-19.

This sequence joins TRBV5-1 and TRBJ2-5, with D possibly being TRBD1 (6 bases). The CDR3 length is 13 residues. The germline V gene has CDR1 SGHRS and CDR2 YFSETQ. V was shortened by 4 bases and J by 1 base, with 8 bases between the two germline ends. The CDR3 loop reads CASSTTGQETQYF. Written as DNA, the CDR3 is TGCGCCAGCAGCACGACAGGCCAAGAGACCCAGTACTTC.

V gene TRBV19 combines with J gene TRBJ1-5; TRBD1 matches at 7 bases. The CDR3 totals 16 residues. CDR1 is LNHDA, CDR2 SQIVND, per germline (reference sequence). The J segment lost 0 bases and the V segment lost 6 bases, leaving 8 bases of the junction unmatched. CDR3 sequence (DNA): TGTGCCAGTAGCATCACAGGGGCATATAGCAATCAGCCCCAGCATTTT. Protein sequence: CASSITGAYSNQPQHF.

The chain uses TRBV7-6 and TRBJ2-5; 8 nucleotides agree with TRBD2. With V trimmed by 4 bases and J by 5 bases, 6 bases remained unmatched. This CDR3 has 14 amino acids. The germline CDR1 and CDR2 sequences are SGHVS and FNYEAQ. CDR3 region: CASSSRGGGETQYF. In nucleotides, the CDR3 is TGTGCCAGCAGCTCCCGGGGGGGCGGGGAGACCCAGTACTTC.

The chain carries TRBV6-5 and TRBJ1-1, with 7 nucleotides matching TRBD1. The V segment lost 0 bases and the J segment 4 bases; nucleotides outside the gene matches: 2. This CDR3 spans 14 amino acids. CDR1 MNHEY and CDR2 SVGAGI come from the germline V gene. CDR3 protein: CASSYSAGGTEAFF. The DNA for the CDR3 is TGTGCCAGCAGTTACTCTGCAGGGGGCACTGAAGCTTTCTTT.

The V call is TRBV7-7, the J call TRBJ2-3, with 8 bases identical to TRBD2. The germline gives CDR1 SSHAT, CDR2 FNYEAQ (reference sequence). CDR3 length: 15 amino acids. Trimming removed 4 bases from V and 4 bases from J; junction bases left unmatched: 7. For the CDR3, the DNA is TGTGCCAGCAGCTCCAAGCGGGAGTGCGCAGATACGCAGTATTTT. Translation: CASSSKRECADTQYF.

The CDR3 protein is CASSLGSGGTEQYF. The CDR3 nucleotides are TGCGCCAGCAGCTTGGGGAGCGGGGGGACCGAGCAGTACTTC. The gene calls are TRBV5-1 and TRBJ2-7, with 9 positions matching TRBD2. Germline V gives CDR1 SGHRS, CDR2 YFSETQ. The CDR3 is made up of 14 amino acids. Germline trimming cut 0 bases from V and 6 bases from J; bases unmatched to any gene: 4.

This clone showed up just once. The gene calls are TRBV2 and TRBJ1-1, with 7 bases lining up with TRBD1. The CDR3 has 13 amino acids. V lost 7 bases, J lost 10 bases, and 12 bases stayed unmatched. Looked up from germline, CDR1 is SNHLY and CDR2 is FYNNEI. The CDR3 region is CASTSTGRSRAFF. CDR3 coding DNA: TGTGCCAGCACCTCGACAGGGCGATCACGAGCTTTCTTT.

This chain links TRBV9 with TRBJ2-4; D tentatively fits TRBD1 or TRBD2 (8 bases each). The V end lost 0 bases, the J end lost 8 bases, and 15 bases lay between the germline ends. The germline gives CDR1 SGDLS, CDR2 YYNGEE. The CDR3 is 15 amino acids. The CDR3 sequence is CASSVAGQGLDIQYF. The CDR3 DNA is TGTGCCAGCAGCGTAGCAGGACAGGGACTAGACATTCAGTACTTC.